The source of this T cell receptor beta chain is a study of beta chain features in type 1 diabetes. Sorted populations all had greater than 98% purity. Study-wide results and caveats: Insertions at VDJ junctions were less frequent in type 1 diabetes patients. These patients also deleted more nucleotides at the same junctions. Compared with healthy donors, patients appeared to share more similar naive, central memory and regulatory TCRB repertoires. In every one of the four CD4+ subsets, TCRB CDR3s were moderately but significantly shorter in Type 1 diabetes patients.

TCRB transcripts that were expressed got sequenced, as all of the isolated RNA had been reverse transcribed. Naive, central memory and regulatory T cell samples averaged about 3.57 million reads. Only in-frame clones appear in the TCRdb table, and some are missing; sequencing was by immunoSEQ multiplex PCR. The data show hundreds of thousands of clones, about a tenth seen once. With respect to this clone: Its specificity is not known.

The specimen was central memory CD4+ T cells from blood. This clonotype was sampled from a man aged 25-45 years with type 1 diabetes.

The CDR3: CASSREGNWGGYTF. The CDR3 region has the DNA TGCGCCAGCAGCCGAGAAGGGAACTGGGGGGGCTACACCTTC. The chain combines TRBV4-1 with TRBJ1-2; D is perhaps TRBD1 (5 bases). V was shortened by 4 bases and J by 8 bases, with 17 bases between the two germline ends. CDR1 is MGHRA, CDR2 YSYEKL, per germline. This CDR3 region has 14 residues.